This T cell receptor beta chain was sequenced in a study of a mutant IDH1 vaccine in newly diagnosed glioma. Study-wide findings and caveats: A vaccine-induced immune response developed in more than 85% of the patients.

This clone has a single count. Its specificity is unknown. Time point in this sample: week 5, during vaccination. Mutant IDH1 20-mer peptide, at 300 ug, made up each vaccine dose, with topical imiquimod. The protocol was immunoSEQ multiplex PCR, while the TCRdb copy is restricted to in-frame clones and leaves out a portion. The sample has around 35,000 clones, roughly 80% seen once; the top ten hold approximately 24%. This clonotype originated in a man aged 25 to 40 with glioma. This sample comprised PBMCs, obtained from a glioma patient whose treatment included an IDH1 peptide vaccine.

The CDR3 loop reads CASSLLEQAINYGYTF. The CDR3 DNA is TGTGCCAGCAGCTTACTTGAACAGGCCATCAACTATGGCTACACCTTC. The V gene is TRBV7-2, the J gene TRBJ1-2, with a tentative D call TRBD1 (5 bases). The CDR3 spans 16 residues. The V end lost 2 bases, the J end lost 2 bases, and 15 bases lay between the germline ends. Germline V gives CDR1 SGHTA, CDR2 FQGNSA.